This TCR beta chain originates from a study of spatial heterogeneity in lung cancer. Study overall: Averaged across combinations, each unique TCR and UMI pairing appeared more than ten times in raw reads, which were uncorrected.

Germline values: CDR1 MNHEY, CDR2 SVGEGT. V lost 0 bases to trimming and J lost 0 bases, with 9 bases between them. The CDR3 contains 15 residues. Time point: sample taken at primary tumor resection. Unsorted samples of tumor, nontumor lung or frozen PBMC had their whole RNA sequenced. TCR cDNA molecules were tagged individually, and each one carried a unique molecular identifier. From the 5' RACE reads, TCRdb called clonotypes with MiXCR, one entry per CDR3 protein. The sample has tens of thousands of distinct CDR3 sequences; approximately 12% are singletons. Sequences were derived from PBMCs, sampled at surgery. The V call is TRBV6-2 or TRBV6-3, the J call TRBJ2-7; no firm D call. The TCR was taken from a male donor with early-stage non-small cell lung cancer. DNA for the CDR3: TGTGCCAGCAGTTACTCGAGAGTGAACTCCTACGAGCAGTACTTC. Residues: CASSYSRVNSYEQYF.